These 18 T cell receptor beta chains share one sample of origin, sequenced in a study of cytomegalovirus exposure and HLA in healthy donors. The PCR used 60 Vbeta and 13 Jbeta primers. Profiling relied on immunoSEQ multiplex PCR, and the TCRdb table lists in-frame clones only, not all of them. Of 100,000 or so clones in the sample, 75% to 90% are singletons; the top ten hold 2.6%. The sequenced material came from PBMCs. The receptors were sampled from a man in his forties in good health and CMV-seronegative.

The chain has TRBV9 and TRBJ2-2; tentative D call: TRBD1 (6 bases). CDR3 length: 16 residues. Germline lookup yields CDR1 SGDLS and CDR2 YYNGEE. Deletions cut 4 bases from V and 0 bases from J, with 13 bases between. CDR3 protein: CASSPRRQANTGELFF. CDR3 coding DNA: TGTGCCAGCAGCCCCCGACGACAGGCGAACACCGGGGAGCTGTTTTTT.

The chain combines TRBV13 with TRBJ2-3; 10 bases line up with TRBD2. Unmatched junction bases numbered 3, after V lost 6 bases and J lost 3 bases. Per the germline V gene, CDR1 is PRHDT and CDR2 is FYEKMQ (reference sequence). The CDR3 is made up of 14 amino acids. The CDR3 is CASSSGLATDTQYF. The DNA for the CDR3 is TGTGCCAGCAGTTCGGGACTAGCGACAGATACGCAGTATTTT.

This chain connects TRBV18 to TRBJ1-1; maybe TRBD1 (6 bases). Trimming took off 7 bases at V and 4 bases at J, with 22 bases between the two ends. The germline V gene has CDR1 KGHSH and CDR2 LQKENI. This CDR3 is built from 16 residues. The CDR3 loop is CASFTWGGNRGTEAFF. In DNA form, the CDR3 reads TGTGCCAGCTTCACATGGGGGGGCAATCGAGGCACTGAAGCTTTCTTT.

The chain couples TRBV2 to TRBJ2-7, with 7 bases matching TRBD1. From germline, CDR1 is SNHLY and CDR2 FYNNEI. CDR3 length equals 12 residues. J was trimmed by 2 bases and V by 7 bases; bases with no gene match: 2. This CDR3 is CASKTGTYEQYF. CDR3 nucleotide sequence: TGTGCCAGCAAGACAGGGACCTACGAGCAGTACTTC.

This chain connects TRBV28 to TRBJ2-1; TRBD2 aligns across 15 bases. Losses at the gene ends were 6 bases for V and 9 bases for J; bases not matched to a gene: 6. Germline V gene sequence: CDR1 MDHEN, CDR2 SYDVKM. The CDR3 is 15 amino acids. CDR3 in amino acids: CASSWTSGGASEQFF. The CDR3 region has the DNA TGTGCCAGCAGCTGGACTAGCGGGGGGGCGAGTGAGCAGTTCTTC.

The sample holds one count of this clone. The J gene is TRBJ1-2, the V gene TRBV29-1; 7 bases fit TRBD1. The V and J ends lost 3 bases and 4 bases, in that order; junction bases with no gene match: 2. This CDR3 spans 12 amino acids. CDR1 SQVTM and CDR2 ANQGSEA come from the germline V gene. The CDR3 region has the DNA TGCAGCGTTGAGGGACAGATCTATGGCTACACCTTC. Its translation is CSVEGQIYGYTF.

The chain recombines TRBV5-1 with TRBJ1-2; no firm D call. Trimming removed 0 bases at V and 0 bases at J, with 6 bases between. CDR3 size: 14 residues. Germline lookup yields CDR1 SGHRS and CDR2 YFSETQ. CDR3: CASSLVSANYGYTF. DNA for the CDR3: TGCGCCAGCAGCTTGGTGTCAGCTAACTATGGCTACACCTTC.

The chain links TRBV27 to TRBJ1-5; the match to TRBD1 covers 9 bases. Germline-derived CDR1 and CDR2 are MNHEY and SMNVEV (reference sequence). After removal of 5 bases from V and 7 bases from J, the junction contained 9 bases not matched to a gene. This CDR3 is built from 15 residues. The CDR3 region is CASSRTGEGGQPQHF. CDR3 sequence (DNA): TGTGCCAGCAGTCGGACAGGGGAAGGGGGACAGCCCCAGCATTTT.

The chain joins TRBV5-4 to TRBJ1-2; 9 positions match TRBD1. Germline assignment: CDR1 SGHNT and CDR2 YYREEE (reference sequence). The CDR3 is made up of 14 amino acids. V shed 4 bases and J 5 bases; nucleotides not matched to a gene: 6. CDR3 region: CASSPRGTGYGYTF. CDR3 nucleotide sequence: TGTGCCAGCAGCCCCAGGGGGACAGGGTATGGCTACACCTTC.

This rearrangement joins TRBV9 to TRBJ2-1, with TRBD1 identical over 7 bases. Per the germline V gene, CDR1 is SGDLS and CDR2 is YYNGEE. J was trimmed by 3 bases and V by 4 bases; bases with no gene match: 7. CDR3 length equals 15 residues. CDR3 protein: CASSPRTGGYNEQFF. The CDR3 nucleotides are TGTGCCAGCAGCCCCCGGACAGGCGGCTACAATGAGCAGTTCTTC.

CDR3 in amino acids: CASSQDPAGQFLNIQYF. The CDR3 bases are TGCGCCAGCAGCCAAGATCCCGCTGGACAGTTTTTAAACATTCAGTACTTC. The V call is TRBV4-3, the J call TRBJ2-4; D possibly corresponds to TRBD1 (6 bases). This CDR3 is built from 17 residues. Germline-derived CDR1 and CDR2 are LGHNA and YSLEER. With 0 bases removed from V and 6 bases from J, the gap between germline ends came to 18 bases.

The gene calls are TRBV27 and TRBJ2-1, with D hard to call. The CDR3 is 14 amino acids. Trimming cost V 3 bases and J 9 bases, with 15 bases left between them. The germline V gene has CDR1 MNHEY and CDR2 SMNVEV (reference sequence). Here the CDR3 reads CASSLTREASEQFF. The CDR3 DNA follows: TGTGCCAGCAGTTTGACGCGAGAGGCAAGTGAGCAGTTCTTC.

The chain uses TRBV9 and TRBJ2-2; D might be TRBD2 (7 bases). Germline CDR1 and CDR2: SGDLS and YYNGEE. CDR3 size: 15 residues. Trimming pared 0 bases from V and 3 bases from J, leaving 9 bases between. CDR3 sequence (DNA): TGTGCCAGCAGCGTAGGAGGGGGGGACACCGGGGAGCTGTTTTTT. As protein: CASSVGGGDTGELFF. Complete variable domain (other parts from reference TRBV9 and TRBJ2-2): DSGVTQTPKHLITATGQRVTLRCSPRSGDLSVYWYQQSLDQGLQFLIQYYNGEERAKGNILERFSAQQFPDLHSELNLSSLELGDSALYFCASSVGGGDTGELFFGEGSRLTVL.

This clone was detected a few times. The J gene is TRBJ2-7, the V gene TRBV4-1; perhaps TRBD1 as D (6 bases). This CDR3 is built from 16 residues. V was clipped by 0 bases and J by 2 bases, with 14 bases between them. Germline V lookup: CDR1 MGHRA, CDR2 YSYEKL. In nucleotides, the CDR3 is TGCGCCAGCAGCCAAGATCCCCCCCCAGGGGCCTACGAGCAGTACTTC. Its translation is CASSQDPPPGAYEQYF.

V gene TRBV19 combines with J gene TRBJ2-7; the match to TRBD1 covers 7 bases. The length of the CDR3 is 13 residues. J gave up 8 bases and V 5 bases, and 9 bases lay outside the gene matches. CDR1 and CDR2 from the germline V gene are LNHDA and SQIVND (reference sequence). CDR3 nucleotide sequence: TGTGCCAGTAGTGGGACAGTTCGACAGAAGCAGTACTTC. It encodes CASSGTVRQKQYF.

The chain employs TRBV15 and TRBJ2-1; 9 positions agree with TRBD1. CDR3 size: 14 residues. Germline V gives CDR1 LNHNV, CDR2 YYDKDF (reference sequence). V gave up 5 bases and J gave up 7 bases; unmatched junction bases: 6. The CDR3 sequence: CATSGNRGLNEQFF. The CDR3 DNA is TGTGCCACCAGCGGAAACAGGGGGCTGAATGAGCAGTTCTTC.

This chain uses TRBV4-2 with TRBJ2-3, with D possibly matching TRBD2 (6 bases). Looked up from germline, CDR1 is LGHNA and CDR2 is YNFKEQ. V lost 6 bases to trimming and J lost 0 bases, with 16 bases between them. CDR3 size: 16 residues. Here the CDR3 reads CASREGRRTSTDTQYF. CDR3 sequence (DNA): TGTGCCAGCAGGGAGGGTCGGCGAACTAGCACAGATACGCAGTATTTT.

This clone was observed a single time. The chain has TRBV7-3 and TRBJ2-7; TRBD1 aligns across 9 bases. The V gene end was trimmed by 5 bases and the J gene end by 7 bases; junction bases not matched to a gene: 15. The V gene's germline CDR1 is SGHTA and CDR2 FQGTGA. The CDR3 has 16 residues. The CDR3 reads CASSPKAGTGPREQYF. The CDR3 coding sequence is TGTGCCAGCAGCCCAAAAGCCGGGACAGGGCCTCGAGAGCAGTACTTC.